This T cell receptor (beta chain) was identified during a study of identical twins. After template switching added a universal primer site, the resulting cDNA carried unique molecular identifiers. TCRdb re-called the 5' RACE reads through MiXCR, storing one row per CDR3 protein. The sample has hundreds of thousands of distinct CDR3 sequences; 20% to 25% are singletons. This clonotype has only one observation. What it binds is unknown. The CDR3 extends over 12 amino acids. Trimming cost V 1 base and J 8 bases, with 8 bases left between them. Germline values: CDR1 SEHNR, CDR2 FQNEAQ (reference sequence). Findings of the study overall: Excess sharing between twins was weaker in beta out-of-frame sequences. Conclusions relied on cross-sectional statistical analysis, not following the same donors.

A further study also used this sample, focusing on yellow fever vaccine responses in identical twins. That source reports: On the reported evidence, twins' vaccine T cell responses seemed partly convergent and partly personalized.

Sequencing was done on a sample of CD4+ T cells sorted from blood. The chain combines TRBV7-9 with TRBJ1-1; D uncertain. This sequence originates from a woman under 30 in good health. The CDR3 DNA is TGTGCCAGCAGCTTAGAGGTAACCGAAGCTTTCTTT. It encodes CASSLEVTEAFF.